What follows describes a single TCR beta chain. The V gene end was trimmed by 7 bases and the J gene end by 5 bases; junction bases not matched to a gene: 6. The length of the CDR3 is 14 residues. The sample is drawn from a study of identical twins. TCRdb called the 5' RACE reads again in MiXCR, with one record for every CDR3 protein. This table has around 480,000 distinct CDR3 sequences, around 15% appearing once. These data are also associated with another study on yellow fever vaccine responses in identical twins.

Material for sequencing was CD4+ T cells sorted from blood. The chain recombines TRBV12-3 or TRBV12-4 with TRBJ2-3; 10 nucleotides agree with TRBD1. This sequence originates from a woman between 18 and 29 years old in good health. The CDR3 loop reads CASTRQGAQDTQYF. DNA of the CDR3: TGTGCCAGCACCCGACAGGGGGCGCAAGATACGCAGTATTTT.